This T cell receptor beta chain was obtained from a study of blood T cell repertoires in COVID-19. At the level of the study: Donors in the United States, Italy and Spain gave samples during acute or convalescent COVID-19.

Original handling: Amplification of reference gene primers provided the estimated nucleated cell counts. The repertoire was sequenced with immunoSEQ multiplex PCR; TCRdb's copy has only in-frame clones and lacks some. Clonal size and the V and J genes are those of that table, whereas D and trimming came from the DNA. Among around 81,000 clones listed, approximately 86% were seen once. The source is a woman aged 55 to 70 with acute or convalescent COVID-19. The specimen was peripheral blood.

CDR3 sequence: CASCPLAIWARGYTF. The CDR3 DNA sequence: TGTGCCAGCTGTCCATTGGCCATCTGGGCGCGTGGCTACACCTTC. The rearrangement uses TRBV6-4 and TRBJ1-2; D call uncertain. V was pared by 8 bases and J by 7 bases, with 23 bases between. Germline CDR1 reads MRHNA; CDR2 reads SNTAGT. The CDR3 covers 15 residues.